The 3 T cell receptor beta chains listed next were all sequenced from one sample in a study of blood T cell repertoires in COVID-19. Sequencing used immunoSEQ multiplex PCR; TCRdb keeps in-frame clones, though not all of them. The profile shows fewer than 250,000 clones, about 88% of them singletons. The sequenced sample consisted of PBMCs or T cells enriched from blood (not recorded which). The source of these receptors is a woman younger than 45 who had recovered from COVID-19.

Only one count was recorded for this clone. The chain carries TRBV18 and TRBJ1-2; D is possibly TRBD1 (6 bases). Germline V gives CDR1 KGHSH, CDR2 LQKENI. V shed 6 bases and J shed 1 base, with 12 bases lying between them. The CDR3 runs to 14 residues. This CDR3 reads CASSPDSNNYGYTF. CDR3 nucleotides: TGTGCCAGCTCCCCGGACAGTAATAACTATGGCTACACCTTC.

The genes are TRBV5-4 and TRBJ2-5; D is uncertain. The germline V gene encodes CDR1 SGHNT and CDR2 YYREEE (reference sequence). The CDR3 runs 14 residues. The ends were cut back, 3 bases at V and 2 bases at J, with 11 bases in the middle. The chain's CDR3 is CASSYAARQETQYF. The CDR3 nucleotides read TGTGCCAGCAGCTACGCGGCGCGTCAAGAGACCCAGTACTTC.

The CDR3 region is CASSPGGRMNTEAFF. The CDR3 DNA is TGTGCCAGCAGCCCGGGGGGCCGCATGAACACTGAAGCTTTCTTT. V gene TRBV11-2 combines with J gene TRBJ1-1; a possible D gene is TRBD1 (6 bases). Germline CDR1 reads SGHAT; CDR2 reads FQNNGV. V lost 5 bases and J lost 0, with 13 bases in between. This CDR3 is 15 amino acids long.